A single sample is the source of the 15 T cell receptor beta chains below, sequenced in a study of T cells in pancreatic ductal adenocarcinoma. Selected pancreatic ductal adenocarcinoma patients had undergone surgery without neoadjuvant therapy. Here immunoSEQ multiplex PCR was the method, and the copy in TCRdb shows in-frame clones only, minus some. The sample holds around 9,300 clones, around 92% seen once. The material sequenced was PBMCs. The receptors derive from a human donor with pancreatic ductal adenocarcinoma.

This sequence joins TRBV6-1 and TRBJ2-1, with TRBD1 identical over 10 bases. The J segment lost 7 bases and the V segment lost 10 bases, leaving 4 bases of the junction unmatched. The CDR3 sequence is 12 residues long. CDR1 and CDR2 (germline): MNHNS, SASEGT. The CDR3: CANRQGANEQFF. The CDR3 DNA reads TGTGCCAACAGACAGGGGGCGAATGAGCAGTTCTTC.

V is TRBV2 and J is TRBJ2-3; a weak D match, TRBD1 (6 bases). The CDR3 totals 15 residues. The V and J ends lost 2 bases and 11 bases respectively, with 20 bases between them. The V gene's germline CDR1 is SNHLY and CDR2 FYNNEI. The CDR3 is CASSETGAGDQGQYF. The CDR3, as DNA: TGTGCCAGCAGTGAAACCGGAGCAGGGGATCAGGGGCAGTATTTT.

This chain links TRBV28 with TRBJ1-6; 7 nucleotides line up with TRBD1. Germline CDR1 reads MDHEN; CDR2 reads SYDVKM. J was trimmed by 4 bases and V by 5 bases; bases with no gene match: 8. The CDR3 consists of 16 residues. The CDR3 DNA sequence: TGTGCCAGCAGTCCCGGGACAGTGATATATAATTCACCCCTCCACTTT. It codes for CASSPGTVIYNSPLHF.

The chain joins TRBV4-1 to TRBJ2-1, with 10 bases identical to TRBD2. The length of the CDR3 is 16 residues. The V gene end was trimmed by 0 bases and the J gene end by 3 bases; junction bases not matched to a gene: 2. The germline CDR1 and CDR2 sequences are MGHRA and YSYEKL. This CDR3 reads CASSQERTSGYNEQFF. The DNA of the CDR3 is TGCGCCAGCAGCCAAGAGAGGACTAGCGGCTACAATGAGCAGTTCTTC.

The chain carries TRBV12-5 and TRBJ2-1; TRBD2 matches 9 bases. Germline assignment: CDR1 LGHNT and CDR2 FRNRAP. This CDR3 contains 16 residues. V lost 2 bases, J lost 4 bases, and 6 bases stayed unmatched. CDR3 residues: CASGLPIAGAYNEQFF. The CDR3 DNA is TGTGCTAGTGGTTTGCCCATAGCGGGGGCTTACAATGAGCAGTTCTTC.

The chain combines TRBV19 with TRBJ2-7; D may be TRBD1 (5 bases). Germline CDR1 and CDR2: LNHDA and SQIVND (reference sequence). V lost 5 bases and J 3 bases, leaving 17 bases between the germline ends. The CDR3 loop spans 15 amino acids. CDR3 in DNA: TGTGCCAGTAGTCCCCGGTGGCGACAGAGCTACGAGCAGTACTTC. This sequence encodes CASSPRWRQSYEQYF.

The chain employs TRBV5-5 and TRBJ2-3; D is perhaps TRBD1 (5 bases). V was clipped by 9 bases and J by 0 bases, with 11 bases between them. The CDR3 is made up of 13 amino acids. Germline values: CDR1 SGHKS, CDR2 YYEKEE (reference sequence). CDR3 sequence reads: CATSDISTDTQYF. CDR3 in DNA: TGTGCCACCTCGGACATTAGCACAGATACGCAGTATTTT. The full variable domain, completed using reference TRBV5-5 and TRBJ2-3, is DAGVTQSPTHLIKTRGQQVTLRCSPISGHKSVSWYQQVLGQGPQFIFQYYEKEERGRGNFPDRFSARQFPNYSSELNVNALLLGDSALYLCATSDISTDTQYFGPGTRLTVL.

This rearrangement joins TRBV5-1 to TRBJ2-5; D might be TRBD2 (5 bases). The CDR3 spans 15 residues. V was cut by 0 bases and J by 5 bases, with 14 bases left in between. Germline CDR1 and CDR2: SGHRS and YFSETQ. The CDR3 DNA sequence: TGCGCCAGCAGCTTGGTGGGTAGAGGGCACGAGACCCAGTACTTC. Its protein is CASSLVGRGHETQYF.

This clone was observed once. The CDR3 is CASSPGQAYNEQFF. As DNA, the CDR3 is TGTGCCAGCAGCCCAGGACAGGCCTACAATGAGCAGTTCTTC. The chain uses TRBV9 and TRBJ2-1, with 7 nucleotides matching TRBD1. CDR3 length equals 14 residues. Germline assignment: CDR1 SGDLS and CDR2 YYNGEE. V lost 4 bases, J lost 2 bases, and 3 bases stayed unmatched.

The CDR3 DNA follows: TGTGCTAGTGGTACTAGACAGGGGGATACCGGGGAGCTGTTTTTT. Translation gives CASGTRQGDTGELFF. The chain has TRBV12-5 and TRBJ2-2; 9 positions agree with TRBD1. The J segment lost 5 bases and the V segment lost 5 bases, leaving 6 bases of the junction unmatched. Germline V CDR1 and CDR2: LGHNT, FRNRAP. This CDR3 has 15 amino acids.

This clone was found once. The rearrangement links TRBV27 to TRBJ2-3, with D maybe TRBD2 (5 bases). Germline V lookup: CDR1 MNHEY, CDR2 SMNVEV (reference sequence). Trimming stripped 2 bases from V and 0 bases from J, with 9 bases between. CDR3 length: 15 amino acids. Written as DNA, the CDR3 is TGTGCCAGCAGTTTACGGCTAGCTAGCACAGATACGCAGTATTTT. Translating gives CASSLRLASTDTQYF.

As DNA, the CDR3 is TGTGCCAGCAGCTTCGGCGGGTCCTCCTACAATGAGCAGTTCTTC. Residues: CASSFGGSSYNEQFF. The rearrangement joins TRBV11-2 to TRBJ2-1, with D maybe TRBD2 (5 bases). CDR1 and CDR2 (germline): SGHAT, FQNNGV. The CDR3 is 15 amino acids. Trimming removed 3 bases at V and 0 bases at J, with 9 bases between.

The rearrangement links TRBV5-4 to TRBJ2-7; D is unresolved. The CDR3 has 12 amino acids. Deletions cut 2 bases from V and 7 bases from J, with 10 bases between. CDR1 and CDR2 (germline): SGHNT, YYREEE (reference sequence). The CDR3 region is CASSFRQGEQYF. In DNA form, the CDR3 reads TGTGCCAGCAGCTTTCGACAAGGAGAGCAGTACTTC. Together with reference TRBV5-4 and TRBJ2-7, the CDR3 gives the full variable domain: ETGVTQSPTHLIKTRGQQVTLRCSSQSGHNTVSWYQQALGQGPQFIFQYYREEENGRGNFPPRFSGLQFPNYSSELNVNALELDDSALYLCASSFRQGEQYFGPGTRLTVT.

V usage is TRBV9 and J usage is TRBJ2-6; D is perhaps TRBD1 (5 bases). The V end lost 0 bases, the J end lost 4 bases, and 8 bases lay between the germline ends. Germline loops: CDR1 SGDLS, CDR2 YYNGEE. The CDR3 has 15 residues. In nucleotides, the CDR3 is TGTGCCAGCAGCGTAGGCAGGGCCGGGGCCAACGTCCTGACTTTC. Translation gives CASSVGRAGANVLTF.

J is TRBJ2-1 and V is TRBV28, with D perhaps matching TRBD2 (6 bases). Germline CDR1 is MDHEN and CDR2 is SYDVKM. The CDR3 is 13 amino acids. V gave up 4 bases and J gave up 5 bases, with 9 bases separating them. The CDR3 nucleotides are TGTGCCAGCAGTTGGGGACTTAACAATGAGCAGTTCTTC. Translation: CASSWGLNNEQFF.